This TCR beta chain comes out of a study of cytomegalovirus exposure and HLA in healthy donors (dated by TCRdb to 2016 to 2017). Looking at the study overall: In an earlier analysis of under 750 of the donors, 276 Gb of sequence data and 120 million or so unique TCR beta sequences from roughly 200 million T cells were reported. Five DR-DQ haplotypes were handled as single units for association and clustering because linkage in the cohort was strong. The aim of the study was to test whether cataloging public T cell receptors could identify signatures of past pathogen exposure. Among a few hundred genotyped donors of the cohort, an average of around 240,000 unique TCR beta nucleotide sequences were sequenced per donor, roughly 20% of them non-productive. The later analysis used no new phenotypic data to find candidate immune exposures, relying instead on TCR beta sequences and their occurrence across donors. An early release covering roughly 600 HLA-typed donors comprised approximately 290 gigabases of sequencing data and approximately 85 million unique TCR sequences. Using immunosequencing, the study profiled T cell repertoires from around 670 subjects and related those repertoires to cytomegalovirus serostatus. Donor age, sex, ethnicity and CMV serostatus were compiled alongside the repertoire data. In an earlier analysis of 587 of the donors, high-throughput TCR beta sequencing was used to judge whether each TCR beta V gene segment behaved as functional or pseudogenic. In a later analysis, previously published TCR beta repertoires from some 640 donors were re-analyzed and high-resolution HLA genotyping was added so that TCR occurrence patterns could be studied. Every discovery cohort repertoire had been produced on one sequencing platform. HLA typing included class I and class II loci at four-digit resolution. Along with the 666-subject first cohort, a separate validation cohort of over 90 different subjects was used. Of the roughly 400 genotyped donors, about 84% fell in the genetic ancestry cluster associated with self-reported Caucasian donors. To predict cytomegalovirus infection status, the study combined high-throughput TCR immunosequencing, statistical association of individual TCRs with disease status, and machine learning. The number of typed donors differed by locus: about 629-630 for A, B, C, DRB1 and DQB1; about 520 for DQA1; some 610 for DPA1; and 400 to 480 for DPB1. A later genetic analysis took genome-wide SNP genotypes for about three fifths of the roughly 700 donors and used that subset as a discovery cohort.

What the work shows at the level of the full study, not this receptor alone: In a later genetic analysis, fewer N-insertions in productive TCRs were reported among donors in an Asian-associated ancestry cluster than the approximately 670-donor mean. It was suggested by the authors that the approach could potentially be generalized to other disease states and immunological phenotypes. V-gene and J-gene trimming of TCR beta chains was associated with a missense DCLRE1C variant in a later genetic analysis, and the association was replicated in an independent cohort. A cluster of highly shared sequence variants was judged likely to represent a technical artifact of the sequencing pipeline. Assigning TCR associations to individual alleles was difficult when HLA alleles, especially DR and DQ, strongly co-occurred. The study listed approximately 150 TCR beta chains as associated with cytomegalovirus. Most CMV-associated TCR beta chains appeared to be HLA-restricted in a later analysis, and the HLA associations seemed to be driven largely by CMV exposure. The presence/absence analyses assumed that sequencing depth was roughly uniform across donors, and that assumption may not be true. According to a later analysis, TCR association rates differed among HLA loci, with DRB1 alleles showing the most associated TCRs and HLA-C alleles showing the fewest. Linkage disequilibrium might explain the correlated functional status among segregating V segments, but an unknown experimental factor could not be excluded. A later analysis reported that several top co-occurrence clusters appeared linked to parvovirus B19, influenza, CMV and Epstein-Barr virus. The classifier was reported to diagnose cytomegalovirus status with high specificity and sensitivity in both the original cohort and the validation cohort. Specific HLA alleles were associated with around 18,000 TCR beta sequences at a false discovery rate of 0.05 in a later analysis. Because HLA typing was unavailable for some donors at each locus, only the typed subset was used in association tests. In an earlier analysis of more than 500 of the donors, most TCR beta V segments appeared in productive rearrangements about 87% or about 30% of the time, broadly matching IMGT annotations. The only immune exposure information available for the cohort was CMV serostatus. In this cohort, only TCR beta chains were sequenced, and detectable features were limited by the absence of alpha or paired-chain data. Three of the identified cytomegalovirus-associated TCR beta chains were confirmed in vitro to be specific for cytomegalovirus antigens. A further reported finding was that TCR beta sequences accurately predicted the HLA-A and HLA-B alleles for most subjects in the first cohort. While some public TCRs were present in many individuals, most TCR sequences turned up only very rarely across donors. A later analysis found that HLA-associated TCR beta chains were more clonally expanded and had lower generation probabilities than equally common non-associated chains. Over 15 rarely observed V segments, including chromosome 9 orphons, were excluded from the earlier analysis of about 500 of the donors because counts were too low.

As for this clone: What antigen it recognizes has not been identified. Base qualities were left out, and no much larger clone turns up one base away.

The cohort comprised fewer than 700 healthy bone marrow donors. Cohort members were all nominally healthy when sampled, although unrecorded immune exposures were likely present. The donor tested CMV seropositive and was one of the 289 seropositive cohort members. Each donor provided a peripheral blood sample, and peripheral blood mononuclear cells were used for TCR beta sequencing. Genomic DNA extraction from the blood cell samples was performed with the Qiagen DNeasy Blood Extraction Kit. Library creation used the immunoSEQ multiplex PCR assay. For the multiplex PCR, a mixture combining 60 forward primers for TCR Vbeta segments and 13 reverse primers for TCR Jbeta segments was used. The CDR3 region of rearranged TCR beta genes was amplified from genomic DNA with a multiplex PCR assay. The amplified TCR beta libraries were sequenced on the Illumina HiSeq System as 87-base-pair reads. The source study handled its data this way. Across the 600 to 700 repertoires, a later analysis counted tens of millions of unique TCR beta chains, some 11 million of which were shared by at least two donors. To remove PCR and sequencing errors, raw reads were error-corrected and collapsed into unique sequences using a nearest-neighbor algorithm that merged closely related sequences. V, D and J gene segments were assigned by aligning CDR3 sequences to IMGT reference sequences. Each retained sequence needed at least a six-nucleotide match to both a V gene segment and a J gene segment. Rearrangements were classified as productive when the CDR3 lacked stop codons and remained in frame with V and J, and all other rearrangements were classified as non-productive. CDR3 was defined by IMGT convention, running from the second conserved V-encoded cysteine to the conserved J-encoded phenylalanine. The earlier analysis of about 610 of the donors excluded sequences that lacked an unambiguous match to a single V gene segment. In an earlier analysis of roughly 600 of the donors, a V segment was called functional when productive rearrangements were above 56.7%, and segregating when the standard deviation between donors exceeded 5%. A statistical classification framework was developed to diagnose cytomegalovirus status using the catalog of TCR beta chain sequences. V and J gene assignment, in a later analysis, came from comparing TCR nucleotide sequences with IMGT/GENE-DB human TR gene sequences. Using the TCRdist pipeline, a later analysis assigned CDR3 sequences along with most-parsimonious VDJ recombination scenarios. In a later analysis, every TCR beta chain was defined by the combination of its CDR3 amino acid sequence and its V-gene family, and reads without a unique V-gene family were dropped. To address suspected cross-contamination and a sequencing artifact, a later analysis removed 550 to 750 highly shared, low-generation-probability nucleotide sequences. For each public chain, a later analysis derived a clonal expansion index from normalized ranks of inferred template counts within each repertoire. Generation probabilities in a later analysis came from a VDJ recombination model fitted to out-of-frame rearrangements, and those results were checked against IGoR. Hypergeometric tests were used in a later analysis to score TCR-TCR, TCR-HLA and TCR-CMV co-occurrence, with a repertoire-size bias correction applied to the TCR pairs. In a later analysis, false discovery rates were estimated by permuting HLA or CMV assignments 20 times. In a later analysis, co-occurring TCRs were grouped using DBSCAN, with TCRdist sequence similarity added in when clustering inside HLA-allele-positive subsets. Repertoires with fewer than 30,000 or more than 120,000 public chains, plus five repertoires with anomalous nucleotide sharing, were excluded from co-occurrence clustering. TCRdb provides this immuneACCESS table in a form limited to in-frame rearrangements. Some clones are lacking; in checked studies, under half of them reflect an unresolved V gene, and why the rest are absent is not known. V, J and clone size derive from that table, while D and trimming were established from the DNA sequence. The sample table shows 120,000 or so clones, and about 74% are seen once. Less than 3% of the sample is held by the ten biggest clonotypes.

This receptor was taken from a middle-aged woman in good health and CMV-seropositive. Source material: PBMCs.

The nucleotide sequence is given as TGTGCCAGCAGCTCCGCGGGGGGCCGAAGCACAGATACGCAGTATTTT. This gives the protein CASSSAGGRSTDTQYF. The V and J genes are TRBV5-6 and TRBJ2-3; a stretch of 8 junction bases matches TRBD2. The CDR3 starts with the cysteine, ends with the phenylalanine, and has 16 residues. The sequence is cut down to CDR3 DNA, 48 bases in frame from base 1. The germline V gene gives CDR1 as SGHDT and CDR2 as YYEEEE. Germline trimming: 3 bases from V, 0 bases from J; junction bases outside gene matches: 6.